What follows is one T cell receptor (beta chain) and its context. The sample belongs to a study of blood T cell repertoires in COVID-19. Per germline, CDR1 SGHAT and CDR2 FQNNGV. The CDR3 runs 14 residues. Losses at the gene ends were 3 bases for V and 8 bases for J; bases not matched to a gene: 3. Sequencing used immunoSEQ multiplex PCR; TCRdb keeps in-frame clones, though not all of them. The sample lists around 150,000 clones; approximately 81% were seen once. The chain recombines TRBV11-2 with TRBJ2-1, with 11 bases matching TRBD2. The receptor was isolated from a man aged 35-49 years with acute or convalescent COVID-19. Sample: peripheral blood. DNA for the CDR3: TGTGCCAGCAGCTTTACTAGCGGGGGACATGAGCAGTTCTTC. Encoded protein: CASSFTSGGHEQFF.